This T cell receptor (beta chain) was recovered during a study of radiotherapy plus CTLA-4 blockade in lung cancer. The method was immunoSEQ multiplex PCR; TCRdb's version includes in-frame clones alone and lacks a portion of them. The table lists some 70,000 clones, about 80% of them singletons. Sequencing was performed on peripheral blood, taken from a patient treated with radiotherapy plus ipilimumab. This clonotype was sampled from a human donor with non-small cell lung cancer who had a complete response to radiotherapy plus ipilimumab.

Here the CDR3 DNA reads TGTGCCAGCAGTGAAGCGCGGGTGATCACCGGGGAGCTGTTTTTT. This sequence encodes CASSEARVITGELFF. The chain couples TRBV2 to TRBJ2-2, with D tentatively TRBD2 (5 bases). The CDR3 runs to 15 residues. CDR1 is SNHLY, CDR2 FYNNEI, per germline. The V gene lost 0 bases and the J gene lost 4 bases, with 9 bases spanning the gap.